This TCR beta chain stems from a study of blood T cell repertoires in COVID-19. The protocol was immunoSEQ multiplex PCR, while the TCRdb copy is restricted to in-frame clones and leaves out a portion. The profile shows hundreds of thousands of clones, 89% of them singletons. Per the germline V gene, CDR1 is MNHEY and CDR2 is SMNVEV (reference sequence). The CDR3 contains 20 residues. The ends lost 11 bases at V and 5 bases at J; junction bases unmatched: 27. V usage is TRBV27 and J usage is TRBJ2-5, with 12 bases fitting TRBD2. Sequencing was carried out using peripheral blood. The sequence was collected from a woman aged 25 to 45 with COVID-19, enrolled during active disease. CDR3 residues: CAGRDEASGRAVSVAETQYF. The CDR3 DNA reads TGTGCCGGACGGGACGAGGCTAGCGGGAGGGCCGTCTCAGTTGCGGAGACCCAGTACTTC.